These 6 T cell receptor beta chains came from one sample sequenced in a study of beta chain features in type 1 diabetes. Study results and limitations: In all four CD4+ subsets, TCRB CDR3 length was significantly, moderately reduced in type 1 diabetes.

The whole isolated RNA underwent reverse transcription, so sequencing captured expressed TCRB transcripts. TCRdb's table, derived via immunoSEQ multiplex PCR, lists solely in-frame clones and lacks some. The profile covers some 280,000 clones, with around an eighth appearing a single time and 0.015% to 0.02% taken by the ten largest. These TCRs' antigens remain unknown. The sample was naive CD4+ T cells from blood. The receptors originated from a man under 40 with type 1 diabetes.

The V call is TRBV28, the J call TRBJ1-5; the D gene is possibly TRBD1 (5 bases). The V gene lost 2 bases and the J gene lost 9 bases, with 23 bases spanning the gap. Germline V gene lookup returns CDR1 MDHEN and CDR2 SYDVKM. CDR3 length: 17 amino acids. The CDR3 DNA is TGTGCCAGCAGTTTACTCCAGGGTTCCCCCATGGACATGCCCCAGCATTTT. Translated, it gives CASSLLQGSPMDMPQHF.

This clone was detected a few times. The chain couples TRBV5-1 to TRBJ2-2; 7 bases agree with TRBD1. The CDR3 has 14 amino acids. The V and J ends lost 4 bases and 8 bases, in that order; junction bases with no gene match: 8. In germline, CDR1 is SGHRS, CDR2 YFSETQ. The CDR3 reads CASSGDRTGGELFF. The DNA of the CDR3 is TGCGCCAGCAGCGGAGACAGGACAGGAGGGGAGCTGTTTTTT.

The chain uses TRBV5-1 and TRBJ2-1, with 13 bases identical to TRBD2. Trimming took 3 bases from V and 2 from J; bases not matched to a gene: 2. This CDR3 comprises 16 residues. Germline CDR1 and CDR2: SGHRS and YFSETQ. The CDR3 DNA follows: TGCGCCAGCAGCTCCGGGACTAGCGGGACCTACAATGAGCAGTTCTTC. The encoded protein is CASSSGTSGTYNEQFF.

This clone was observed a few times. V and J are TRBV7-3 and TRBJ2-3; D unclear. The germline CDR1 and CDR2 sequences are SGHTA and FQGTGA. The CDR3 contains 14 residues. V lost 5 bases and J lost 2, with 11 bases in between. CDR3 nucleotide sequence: TGTGCCAGCAGCCCTGGGCCCGACACAGATACGCAGTATTTT. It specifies CASSPGPDTDTQYF.

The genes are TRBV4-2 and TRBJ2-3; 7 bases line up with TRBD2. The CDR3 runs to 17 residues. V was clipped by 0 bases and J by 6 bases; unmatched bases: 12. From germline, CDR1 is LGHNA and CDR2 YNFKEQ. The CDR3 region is CASSQEVGGRATDTQYF. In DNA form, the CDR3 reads TGTGCCAGCAGCCAAGAAGTGGGCGGGAGAGCTACTGATACGCAGTATTTT.

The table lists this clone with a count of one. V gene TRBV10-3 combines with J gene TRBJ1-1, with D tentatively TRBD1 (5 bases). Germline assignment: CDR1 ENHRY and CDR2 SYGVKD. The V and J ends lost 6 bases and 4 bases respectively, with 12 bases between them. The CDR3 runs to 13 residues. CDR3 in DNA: TGTGCCATCAGGCAGGGATACGGCACTGAAGCTTTCTTT. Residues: CAIRQGYGTEAFF.